This entry lists 26 T cell receptor beta chains sequenced from one sample in a study of blood T cells in healthy people across ages. Through a sample-barcoded 5' primer and a J-beta primer mix, a second PCR was run for roughly 7 to 11 cycles. TCRdb called the 5' RACE reads again in MiXCR, with one record for every CDR3 protein. The sample has approximately 800,000 distinct CDR3 sequences; around a quarter are singletons. These data also featured in a second study, about T cells of mothers and their children.

Sequenced input: blood. Receptors were obtained from a boy aged 5-17 years in good health.

This clonotype was detected only a few times. The V and J genes are TRBV11-2 and TRBJ2-5; no clear D gene. CDR3 length: 14 amino acids. Looked up from germline, CDR1 is SGHAT and CDR2 is FQNNGV. V shed 1 base and J shed 5 bases, with 11 bases lying between them. The CDR3 region has the DNA TGTGCCAGCAGCTTAGGGGCTGTAACGGAGACCCAGTACTTC. Protein product: CASSLGAVTETQYF.

This clonotype was observed a handful of times. The chain employs TRBV12-3 or TRBV12-4 and TRBJ1-6, with TRBD1 as a possible D gene (5 bases). The length of the CDR3 is 13 residues. V was trimmed by 6 bases and J by 9 bases, leaving 12 bases between them. CDR3 region: CASSWGGGSPLHF. The CDR3 DNA reads TGTGCCAGCAGCTGGGGGGGGGGTTCACCCCTCCACTTT.

This clonotype showed up many times. The V gene is TRBV11-2, the J gene TRBJ2-5; D is perhaps TRBD1 (5 bases). This CDR3 has 13 residues. Germline V gene sequence: CDR1 SGHAT, CDR2 FQNNGV. The V end lost 5 bases, the J end lost 5 bases, and 12 bases lay between the germline ends. Here the CDR3 DNA reads TGTGCCAGCAGCGCAGTGGGGCGGGAGACCCAGTACTTC. Its protein product is CASSAVGRETQYF.

This clonotype was seen a handful of times. CDR3 protein: CSARAGTVVDTQYF. CDR3 DNA: TGCAGTGCTAGAGCCGGGACAGTTGTAGATACGCAGTATTTT. This chain links TRBV20-1 with TRBJ2-3; TRBD1 matches 7 bases. The J segment lost 5 bases and the V segment lost 1 base, leaving 6 bases of the junction unmatched. Germline CDR1 DFQATT, CDR2 SNEGSKA (reference sequence). The CDR3 totals 14 residues.

This clonotype was seen a handful of times. The rearrangement joins TRBV7-9 to TRBJ2-7; 8 nucleotides match TRBD1. The CDR3 extends over 12 amino acids. CDR1 is SEHNR, CDR2 FQNEAQ, per germline (reference sequence). The V segment lost 10 bases and the J segment 0 bases; nucleotides outside the gene matches: 2. The CDR3 loop is CATGGSSYEQYF. The CDR3, as DNA: TGTGCCACAGGGGGCTCCTCCTACGAGCAGTACTTC. Together with reference TRBV7-9 and TRBJ2-7, the CDR3 gives the full variable domain: DTGVSQNPRHKITKRGQNVTFRCDPISEHNRLYWYRQTLGQGPEFLTYFQNEAQLEKSRLLSDRFSAERPKGSFSTLEIQRTEQGDSAMYLCATGGSSYEQYFGPGTRLTVT.

This clonotype was picked up one time. The chain couples TRBV5-1 to TRBJ1-1, with no clear D. The germline gives CDR1 SGHRS, CDR2 YFSETQ. CDR3 size: 14 residues. V was pared by 5 bases and J by 0 bases, with 11 bases between. The CDR3: CASSLWQMNTEAFF. The CDR3 DNA follows: TGCGCCAGCAGTTTGTGGCAGATGAACACTGAAGCTTTCTTT.

In this sample, this clonotype turned up a few times. The V and J genes are TRBV6-5 and TRBJ2-7; TRBD1 matches 7 bases. Germline V gives CDR1 MNHEY, CDR2 SVGAGI. The trim removed 6 bases at V and 3 bases at J, leaving 8 bases unmatched. The CDR3 contains 14 residues. The CDR3 DNA reads TGTGCCAGCAGGACAGGGAATGGGGACTACGAGCAGTACTTC. It translates to CASRTGNGDYEQYF.

V usage is TRBV2 and J usage is TRBJ2-2; D gene unclear. The CDR3 contains 14 residues. In germline, CDR1 is SNHLY, CDR2 FYNNEI. Trimming took 5 bases from V and 0 from J, leaving 7 bases between them. The CDR3 DNA is TGTGCCAGCAGTCGCTTCCCGAACACCGGGGAGCTGTTTTTT. This sequence encodes CASSRFPNTGELFF.

This chain joins TRBV20-1 and TRBJ2-1; 8 nucleotides match TRBD2. CDR3 size: 14 residues. V dropped 5 bases and J dropped 2; count of bases not matched to a gene: 5. Germline CDR1 reads DFQATT; CDR2 reads SNEGSKA (reference sequence). The CDR3 sequence: CSAPYGGAYNEQFF. The CDR3 DNA sequence: TGCAGTGCTCCATACGGGGGGGCCTACAATGAGCAGTTCTTC.

The chain links TRBV20-1 to TRBJ2-5; TRBD2 might be the D (7 bases). The CDR3 is 15 amino acids. Germline V CDR1 and CDR2: DFQATT, SNEGSKA (reference sequence). Deletions cut 3 bases from V and 4 bases from J, with 18 bases between. The CDR3 nucleotides are TGCAGTGCTAGTATCGACCAACGGGGGGCAGAGACCCAGTACTTC. Translated: CSASIDQRGAETQYF.

V usage is TRBV5-1 and J usage is TRBJ2-4, with TRBD1 as a possible D gene (5 bases). Trimming stripped 4 bases from V and 7 bases from J, with 15 bases between. CDR1 and CDR2 (germline): SGHRS, YFSETQ. CDR3 length: 14 amino acids. CDR3 amino acids: CASSLPSTENIQYF. The CDR3 region has the DNA TGCGCCAGCAGCCTACCTTCGACAGAGAACATTCAGTACTTC. Full variable domain (remainder filled in from reference TRBV5-1 and TRBJ2-4): KAGVTQTPRYLIKTRGQQVTLSCSPISGHRSVSWYQQTPGQGLQFLFEYFSETQRNKGNFPGRFSGRQFSNSRSEMNVSTLELGDSALYLCASSLPSTENIQYFGAGTRLSVL.

The J gene is TRBJ2-5, the V gene TRBV2, with TRBD2 matching over 10 bases. The trim removed 3 bases at V and 3 bases at J, leaving 7 bases unmatched. Germline V gives CDR1 SNHLY, CDR2 FYNNEI. This CDR3 region has 16 residues. The CDR3: CASSDPSGRAEETQYF. CDR3 coding DNA: TGTGCCAGCAGTGACCCCAGCGGGAGGGCCGAAGAGACCCAGTACTTC.

The J gene is TRBJ1-5, the V gene TRBV6-1; TRBD1 might be the D (5 bases). The CDR3 spans 16 residues. Germline V gene lookup returns CDR1 MNHNS and CDR2 SASEGT. Deletions cut 6 bases from V and 7 bases from J, with 22 bases between. CDR3 bases: TGTGCCAGCAGCCCCCTGGTGACGGGTCGGGGGCAGCCCCAGCATTTT. Translating gives CASSPLVTGRGQPQHF.

This clonotype was counted between two and nine times. This sequence joins TRBV14 and TRBJ2-5; D unclear. The CDR3 spans 16 residues. The V end lost 4 bases, the J end lost 0 bases, and 15 bases lay between the germline ends. Germline V gives CDR1 SGHDN, CDR2 FVKESK. CDR3 amino acids: CASSPRPSEYQETQYF. The CDR3 region has the DNA TGTGCCAGCAGCCCCCGACCCTCAGAGTACCAAGAGACCCAGTACTTC.

This clonotype was seen only once. This chain uses TRBV11-2 with TRBJ1-2; no firm D call. V lost 2 bases and J lost 4, with 14 bases in between. The CDR3 is 15 amino acids. Looked up from germline, CDR1 is SGHAT and CDR2 is FQNNGV. CDR3 residues: CASSLSMAGPYGYTF. The DNA for the CDR3 is TGTGCCAGCAGCTTAAGTATGGCAGGCCCCTATGGCTACACCTTC.

V and J are TRBV29-1 and TRBJ2-6; possibly TRBD1 for D (6 bases). Germline V CDR1 and CDR2: SQVTM, ANQGSEA. The CDR3 sequence is 16 residues long. V was pared by 7 bases and J by 4 bases, with 20 bases between. The CDR3: CSGRTEGAHGANVLTF. CDR3 DNA: TGCAGCGGTCGGACAGAAGGGGCTCACGGGGCCAACGTCCTGACTTTC.

The chain is built from TRBV3-1 and TRBJ1-5; the D gene is possibly TRBD1 (5 bases). CDR3 length: 15 amino acids. Germline CDR1 reads LGHDT; CDR2 reads YNNKEL (reference sequence). Trimming removed 2 bases from V and 1 base from J, with 9 bases in between. The CDR3 loop reads CASSQRRGSNQPQHF. CDR3 DNA sequence: TGTGCCAGCAGCCAACGGAGGGGCAGCAATCAGCCCCAGCATTTT.

This clonotype was observed many times. This chain joins TRBV20-1 and TRBJ1-4; no clear D. The CDR3 loop spans 13 amino acids. CDR1 and CDR2 (germline): DFQATT, SNEGSKA (reference sequence). Trimming removed 3 bases from V and 5 bases from J, with 10 bases in between. CDR3 bases: TGCAGTGCTAGTCGGTCCAGAAATGAAAAACTGTTTTTT. Amino acids: CSASRSRNEKLFF.

The gene calls are TRBV7-2 and TRBJ2-1, with 9 bases matching TRBD1. CDR1 is SGHTA and CDR2 is FQGNSA in the germline V gene. V shed 6 bases, J shed 7 bases, and the junction held 10 bases outside the gene matches. The CDR3 has 15 amino acids. CDR3 sequence reads: CASRYRGLASNEQFF. The CDR3 DNA sequence: TGTGCCAGCAGGTACAGGGGGCTGGCCTCGAATGAGCAGTTCTTC.

V gene TRBV20-1 combines with J gene TRBJ2-3; a possible D gene is TRBD1 (5 bases). The CDR3 is 14 residues long. Germline assignment: CDR1 DFQATT and CDR2 SNEGSKA (reference sequence). V was trimmed by 6 bases and J by 2 bases, leaving 15 bases between them. The CDR3 is CSANPTAYTDTQYF. CDR3 DNA: TGCAGTGCCAACCCGACAGCTTACACAGATACGCAGTATTTT.

CDR3 region: CASSPPAGGTYEQYF. In nucleotides, the CDR3 is TGTGCCAGCAGCCCCCCAGCGGGAGGAACCTACGAGCAGTACTTC. The genes are TRBV7-9 and TRBJ2-7; 9 nucleotides line up with TRBD2. The germline V gene encodes CDR1 SEHNR and CDR2 FQNEAQ (reference sequence). The CDR3 contains 15 residues. V shed 5 bases, J shed 2 bases, and the junction held 7 bases outside the gene matches.

This clonotype was picked up a small number of times. The chain is built from TRBV14 and TRBJ2-5; TRBD1 matches at 7 bases. The J call is uncertain, as TRBJ2-7 better fits the DNA end. The CDR3 has 15 amino acids. The germline CDR1 and CDR2 sequences are SGHDN and FVKESK. The CDR3 is CASSPSRTGVYEQYF. The DNA of the CDR3 is TGTGCCAGCAGCCCAAGTCGTACAGGGGTCTACGAGCAGTACTTC.

This clonotype was found a few times. Relative to the germline gene, one junction end is altered; a read error may explain this. The V gene is TRBV7-7, the J gene TRBJ2-7; weak D call: TRBD1 (6 bases). The germline gives CDR1 SSHAT, CDR2 FNYEAQ (reference sequence). The length of the CDR3 is 15 residues. CDR3 DNA: TGTGCTAGCAGCATGGCCCCAGGGGATCCCTACGAGCAGTACTTC. Translated, it gives CASSMAPGDPYEQYF. Full variable domain (remainder filled in from reference TRBV7-7 and TRBJ2-7): GAGVSQSPRYKVTKRGQDVTLRCDPISSHATLYWYQQALGQGPEFLTYFNYEAQPDKSGLPSDRFSAERPEGSISTLTIQRTEQRDSAMYRCASSMAPGDPYEQYFGPGTRLTVT.

This clonotype has only a few counts. The chain joins TRBV6-1 to TRBJ2-7; D unresolved. The length of the CDR3 is 15 residues. Trimming removed 3 bases from V and 0 bases from J, with 12 bases in between. Germline V CDR1 and CDR2: MNHNS, SASEGT. The CDR3 DNA follows: TGTGCCAGCAGTGAGGTCTCGGGTAGCTCCTACGAGCAGTACTTC. As protein: CASSEVSGSSYEQYF.

The CDR3, as DNA: TGTGCCAGCAGTTTAAATCCTAGCGGGAGGGCCTCTTACGAGCAGTACTTC. Translation gives CASSLNPSGRASYEQYF. The chain couples TRBV28 to TRBJ2-7, with 12 bases fitting TRBD2. V dropped 2 bases and J dropped 4; count of bases not matched to a gene: 9. The CDR3 totals 17 residues. In germline, CDR1 is MDHEN, CDR2 SYDVKM.

As to this clonotype: One end of the junction fails to match germline, which may point to a read error. This chain joins TRBV4-3 and TRBJ1-2; D might be TRBD1 (5 bases). CDR3 length equals 15 residues. CDR1 is LGHNA, CDR2 YSLEER, per germline. CDR3 coding DNA: TGCGCCAGCAGCCAAGATCGGGGGACTACCTATAGCTACACCTTC. Protein: CASSQDRGTTYSYTF.